Here is one TCR beta chain with its context. The antigen remains undetermined. The sample belongs to a study of cytomegalovirus exposure and HLA in healthy donors. Overall study context: Samples from HLA-typed donors yielded about 85 million unique TCRs in an early data release.

The CDR3 runs to 13 residues. V shed 3 bases, J shed 4 bases, and the junction held 0 bases outside the gene matches. Germline lookup yields CDR1 MDHEN and CDR2 SYDVKM. Study-level results: Some TCR beta chains (roughly 150 of them) were listed as cytomegalovirus-associated.

Both 60 Vbeta primers and 13 Jbeta primers went into the PCR. Authors' analysis steps: About 10 million of 75 million to 85 million unique TCR beta chains were shared, per a later count. Assay used: immunoSEQ multiplex PCR; TCRdb lists only in-frame clones, some missing. That table furnishes V, J and clone size, whereas the DNA furnished D and trimming. Of fewer than 150,000 clones in the sample, 73% were seen once. Sequenced: PBMCs. This chain uses TRBV28 with TRBJ2-3; 8 bases match TRBD1. This clonotype originated in a human donor in good health. The CDR3 loop is CASSLTGADTQYF. CDR3 coding DNA: TGTGCCAGCAGTTTGACAGGGGCAGATACGCAGTATTTT.